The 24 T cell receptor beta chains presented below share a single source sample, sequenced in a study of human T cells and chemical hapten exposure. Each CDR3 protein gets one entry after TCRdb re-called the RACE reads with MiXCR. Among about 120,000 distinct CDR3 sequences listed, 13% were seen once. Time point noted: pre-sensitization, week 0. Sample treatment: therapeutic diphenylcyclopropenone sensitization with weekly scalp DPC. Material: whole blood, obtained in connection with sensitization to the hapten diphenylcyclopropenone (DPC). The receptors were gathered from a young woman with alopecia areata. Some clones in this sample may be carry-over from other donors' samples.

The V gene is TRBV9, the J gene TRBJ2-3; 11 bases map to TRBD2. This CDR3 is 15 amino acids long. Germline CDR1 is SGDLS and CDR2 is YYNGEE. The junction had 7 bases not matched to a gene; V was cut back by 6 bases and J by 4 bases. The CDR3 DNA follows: TGTGCCAGCACCCTAGCGGGGGGACCGTCAGATACGCAGTATTTT. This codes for CASTLAGGPSDTQYF.

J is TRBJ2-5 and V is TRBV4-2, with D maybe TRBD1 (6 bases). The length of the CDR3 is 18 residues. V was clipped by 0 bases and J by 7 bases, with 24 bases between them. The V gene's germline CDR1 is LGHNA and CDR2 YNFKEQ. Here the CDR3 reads CASSQESSSELGAGTQYF. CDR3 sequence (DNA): TGTGCCAGCAGCCAAGAAAGTTCCAGCGAGCTGGGGGCCGGGACCCAGTACTTC.

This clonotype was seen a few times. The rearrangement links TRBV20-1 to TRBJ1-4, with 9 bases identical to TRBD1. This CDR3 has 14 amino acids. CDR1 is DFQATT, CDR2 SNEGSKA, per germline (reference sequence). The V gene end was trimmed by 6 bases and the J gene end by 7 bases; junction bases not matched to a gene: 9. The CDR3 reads CSAPGTGRGEKLFF. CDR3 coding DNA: TGCAGTGCCCCCGGGACAGGGCGGGGTGAAAAACTGTTTTTT.

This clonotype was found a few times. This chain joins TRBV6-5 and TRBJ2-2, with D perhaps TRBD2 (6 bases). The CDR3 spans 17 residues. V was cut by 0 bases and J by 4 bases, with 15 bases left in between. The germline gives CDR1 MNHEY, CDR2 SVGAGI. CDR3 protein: CASSYSLGPGGTGELFF. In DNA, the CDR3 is TGTGCCAGCAGTTACTCGTTGGGACCCGGGGGCACCGGGGAGCTGTTTTTT.

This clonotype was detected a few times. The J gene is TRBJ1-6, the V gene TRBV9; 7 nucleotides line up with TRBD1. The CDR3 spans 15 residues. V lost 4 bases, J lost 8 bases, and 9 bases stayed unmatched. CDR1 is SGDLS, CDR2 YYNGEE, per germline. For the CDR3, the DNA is TGTGCCAGCAGCCCAGGGGCGACAGGGTATTCACCCCTCCACTTT. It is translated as CASSPGATGYSPLHF.

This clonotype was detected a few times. CDR3 nucleotides: TGTGCCAGCAGTATTGGGTCTTTTAAGGAGCAGTTCTTC. It encodes CASSIGSFKEQFF. The V call is TRBV12-3 or TRBV12-4, the J call TRBJ2-1; D unresolved. V was shortened by 5 bases and J by 10 bases, with 15 bases between the two germline ends. This CDR3 has 13 amino acids.

The chain's CDR3 is CASSSSAATGELFF. In DNA form, the CDR3 reads TGCGCCAGCAGCTCCTCAGCTGCCACCGGGGAGCTGTTTTTT. This rearrangement joins TRBV5-1 to TRBJ2-2; the D is unclear. The CDR3 has 14 amino acids. The V end lost 3 bases, the J end lost 4 bases, and 10 bases lay between the germline ends. Germline V gene data show CDR1 as SGHRS and CDR2 as YFSETQ. The variable domain in full, with the rest retrieved from reference TRBV5-1 and TRBJ2-2, is KAGVTQTPRYLIKTRGQQVTLSCSPISGHRSVSWYQQTPGQGLQFLFEYFSETQRNKGNFPGRFSGRQFSNSRSEMNVSTLELGDSALYLCASSSSAATGELFFGEGSRLTVL.

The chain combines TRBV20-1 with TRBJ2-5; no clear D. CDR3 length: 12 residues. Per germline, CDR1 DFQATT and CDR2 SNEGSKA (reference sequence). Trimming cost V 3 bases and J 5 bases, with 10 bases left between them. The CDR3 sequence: CSASVGRETQYF. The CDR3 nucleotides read TGCAGTGCTAGTGTTGGTAGGGAGACCCAGTACTTC.

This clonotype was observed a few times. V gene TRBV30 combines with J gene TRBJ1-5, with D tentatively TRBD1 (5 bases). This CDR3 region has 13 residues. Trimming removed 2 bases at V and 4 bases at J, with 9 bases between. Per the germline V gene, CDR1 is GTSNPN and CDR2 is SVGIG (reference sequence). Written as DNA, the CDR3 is TGTGCCTGGAGTCCCAGGGAGAATCAGCCCCAGCATTTT. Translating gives CAWSPRENQPQHF.

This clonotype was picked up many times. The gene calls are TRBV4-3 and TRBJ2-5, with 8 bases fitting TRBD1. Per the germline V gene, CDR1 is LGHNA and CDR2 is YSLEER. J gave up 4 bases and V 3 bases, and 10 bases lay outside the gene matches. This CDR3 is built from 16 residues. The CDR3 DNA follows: TGCGCCAGCAGCCAGAGAACCAGGGGGCGGGGAGAGACCCAGTACTTC. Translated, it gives CASSQRTRGRGETQYF.

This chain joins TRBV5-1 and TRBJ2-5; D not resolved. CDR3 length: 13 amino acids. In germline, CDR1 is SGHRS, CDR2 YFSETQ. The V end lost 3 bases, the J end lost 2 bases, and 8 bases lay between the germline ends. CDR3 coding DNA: TGCGCCAGCAGCTGGACCCAGCAAGAGACCCAGTACTTC. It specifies CASSWTQQETQYF.

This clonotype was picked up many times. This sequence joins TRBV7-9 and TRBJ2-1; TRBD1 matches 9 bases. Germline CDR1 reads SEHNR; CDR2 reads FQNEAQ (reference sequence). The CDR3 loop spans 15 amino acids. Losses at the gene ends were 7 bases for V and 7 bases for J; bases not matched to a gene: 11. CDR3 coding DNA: TGTGCCAGCACCGAGGGACAGGGAGGGAGGAATGAGCAGTTCTTC. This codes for CASTEGQGGRNEQFF.

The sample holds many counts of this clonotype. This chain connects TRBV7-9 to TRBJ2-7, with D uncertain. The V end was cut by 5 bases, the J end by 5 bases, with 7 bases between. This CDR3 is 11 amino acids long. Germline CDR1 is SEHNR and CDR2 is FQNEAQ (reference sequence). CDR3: CASSRMDEQYF. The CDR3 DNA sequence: TGTGCCAGCAGCCGCATGGACGAGCAGTACTTC. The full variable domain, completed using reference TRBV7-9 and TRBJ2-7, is DTGVSQNPRHKITKRGQNVTFRCDPISEHNRLYWYRQTLGQGPEFLTYFQNEAQLEKSRLLSDRFSAERPKGSFSTLEIQRTEQGDSAMYLCASSRMDEQYFGPGTRLTVT.

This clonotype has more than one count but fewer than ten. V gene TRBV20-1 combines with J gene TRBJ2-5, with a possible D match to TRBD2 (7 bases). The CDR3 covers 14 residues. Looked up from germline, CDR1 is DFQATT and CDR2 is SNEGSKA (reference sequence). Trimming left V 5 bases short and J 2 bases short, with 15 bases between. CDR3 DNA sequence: TGCAGTGCTCAAGGGGGGGGCCCTCAAGAGACCCAGTACTTC. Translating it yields CSAQGGGPQETQYF.

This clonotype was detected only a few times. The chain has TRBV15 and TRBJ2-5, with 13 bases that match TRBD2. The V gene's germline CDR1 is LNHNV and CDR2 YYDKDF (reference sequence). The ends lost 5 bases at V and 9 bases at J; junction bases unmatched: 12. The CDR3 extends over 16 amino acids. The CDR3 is CATSPRLAGGVEAQYF. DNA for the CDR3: TGTGCCACCAGCCCACGACTAGCGGGGGGTGTCGAGGCCCAGTACTTC.

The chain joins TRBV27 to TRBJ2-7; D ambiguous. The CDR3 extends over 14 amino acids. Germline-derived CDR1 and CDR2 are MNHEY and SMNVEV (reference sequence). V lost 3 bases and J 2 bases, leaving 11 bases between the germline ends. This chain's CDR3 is CASSFSDGAYEQYF. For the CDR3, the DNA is TGTGCCAGCAGTTTCTCGGACGGCGCCTACGAGCAGTACTTC.

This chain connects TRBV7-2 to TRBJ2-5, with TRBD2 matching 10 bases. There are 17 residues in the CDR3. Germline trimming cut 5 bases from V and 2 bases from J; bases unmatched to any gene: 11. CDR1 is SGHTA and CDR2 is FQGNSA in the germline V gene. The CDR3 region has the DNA TGTGCCAGCAGCCTAGGCGTAGCGGGGGGACCTCAAGAGACCCAGTACTTC. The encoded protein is CASSLGVAGGPQETQYF.

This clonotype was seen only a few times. The DNA of the CDR3 is TGCAGTGCATACGGACTAGCGGGTGAGACCCAGTACTTC. This encodes CSAYGLAGETQYF. The chain links TRBV20-1 to TRBJ2-5; 11 bases are a match to TRBD2. The CDR3 consists of 13 residues. The ends lost 6 bases at V and 5 bases at J; junction bases unmatched: 5. In germline, CDR1 is DFQATT, CDR2 SNEGSKA (reference sequence).

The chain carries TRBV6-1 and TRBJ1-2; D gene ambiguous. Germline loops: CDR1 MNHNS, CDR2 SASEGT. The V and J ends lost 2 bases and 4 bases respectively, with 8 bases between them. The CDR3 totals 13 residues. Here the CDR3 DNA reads TGTGCCAGCAGTGAAAGGGAGGGCTATGGCTACACCTTC. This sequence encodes CASSEREGYGYTF.

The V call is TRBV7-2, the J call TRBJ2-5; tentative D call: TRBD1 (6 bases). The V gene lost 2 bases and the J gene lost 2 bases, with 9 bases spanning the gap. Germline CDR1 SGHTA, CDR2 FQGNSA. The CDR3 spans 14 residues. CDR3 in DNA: TGTGCCAGCAGCTTAATCAGGGGACAAGAGACCCAGTACTTC. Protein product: CASSLIRGQETQYF.

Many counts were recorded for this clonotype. The CDR3 here is CSASPKALDYEQYF. The CDR3 bases are TGCAGTGCTAGTCCCAAGGCCCTCGACTACGAGCAGTACTTC. The genes are TRBV20-1 and TRBJ2-7, with D unresolved. V gave up 3 bases and J gave up 3 bases, with 15 bases separating them. The CDR3 totals 14 residues. Germline lookup yields CDR1 DFQATT and CDR2 SNEGSKA (reference sequence).

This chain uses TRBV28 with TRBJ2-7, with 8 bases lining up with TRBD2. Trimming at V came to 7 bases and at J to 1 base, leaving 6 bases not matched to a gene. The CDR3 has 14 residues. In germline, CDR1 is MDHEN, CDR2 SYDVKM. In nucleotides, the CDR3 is TGTGCCAGCACGCTCCGGGGGGGATCCTACGAGCAGTACTTC. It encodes CASTLRGGSYEQYF.

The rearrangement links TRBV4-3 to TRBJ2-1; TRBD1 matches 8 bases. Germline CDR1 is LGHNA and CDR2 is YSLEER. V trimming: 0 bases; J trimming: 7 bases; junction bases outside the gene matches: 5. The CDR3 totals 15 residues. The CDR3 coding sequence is TGCGCCAGCAGCCAAGATCCAGGGGGCAGGAATGAGCAGTTCTTC. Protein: CASSQDPGGRNEQFF.

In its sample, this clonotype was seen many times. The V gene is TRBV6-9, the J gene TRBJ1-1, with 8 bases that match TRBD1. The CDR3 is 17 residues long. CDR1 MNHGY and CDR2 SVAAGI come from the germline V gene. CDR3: CATDRGISWPTNTEAFF. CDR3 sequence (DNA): TGTGCTACTGACAGGGGCATTTCATGGCCAACGAACACTGAAGCTTTCTTT.